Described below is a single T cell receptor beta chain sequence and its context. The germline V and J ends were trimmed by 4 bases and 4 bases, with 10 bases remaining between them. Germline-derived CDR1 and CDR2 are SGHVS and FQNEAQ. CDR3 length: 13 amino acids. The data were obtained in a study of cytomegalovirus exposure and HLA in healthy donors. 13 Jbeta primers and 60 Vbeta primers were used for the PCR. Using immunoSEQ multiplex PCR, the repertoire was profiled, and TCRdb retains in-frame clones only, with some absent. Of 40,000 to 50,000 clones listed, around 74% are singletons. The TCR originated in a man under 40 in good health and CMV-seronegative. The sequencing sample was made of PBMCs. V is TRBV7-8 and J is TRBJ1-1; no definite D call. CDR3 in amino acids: CASSSPKRTEAFF. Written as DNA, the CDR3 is TGTGCCAGCAGCTCCCCCAAGCGCACTGAAGCTTTCTTT.